The rows below give T cell receptor beta chains drawn from one sample of a study of PD-1 blockade in classical Hodgkin lymphoma. Repertoires were generated with immunoSEQ multiplex PCR, while TCRdb's copy carries only in-frame clones and drops some. Here the sample spans around 13,000 clones, just under 80% being singletons. Material: peripheral blood mononuclear cells (PBMCs), obtained at baseline. The receptors shown here come from a human donor with classical Hodgkin lymphoma. The CDR3 runs from the conserved cysteine through the conserved F or W. Each record gives: CDR3 length, D gene, J gene, V gene, clone size, CDR3 DNA, CDR3 protein. The D gene is left open where the match is weak. The size of a clone is reported for some rows only, either as once, few or many, or as a class for expanded clones.

>19|NA|TRBJ1-1|TRBV5-6|NA
TGTGCCAGCAGGTTGTTCCACTTAAAAGGGAAAGTAGGGAACACTGAAGCTTTCTTT
CASRLFHLKGKVGNTEAFF
>13|NA|TRBJ2-5|TRBV4-2|NA
TGTGCCAGCAGCCAAGAGGATGGATGGACCCAGTACTTC
CASSQEDGWTQYF
>15|NA|TRBJ1-1|TRBV9|NA
TGTGCCAGCAGCGCAAGGGACAACTTGAACACTGAAGCTTTCTTT
CASSARDNLNTEAFF
>12|NA|TRBJ1-2|TRBV10-1|once
TGCGCCAGCGGGACACAAAGAGATGGCTACACCTTC
CASGTQRDGYTF
>14|TRBD2|TRBJ2-1|TRBV10-3|NA
TGTGCCATCAGCGAGCGGGGGGGTATGAATGAGCAGTTCTTC
CAISERGGMNEQFF
>15|NA|TRBJ1-6|TRBV2|few
TGTGCCAGCAGTCCGGGGGTGGTCTATAATTCACCCCTCCACTTT
CASSPGVVYNSPLHF
>13|NA|TRBJ1-2|TRBV5-5|NA
TGTGCCAGCAGCGTCGGGGGCAACTATGGCTACACCTTC
CASSVGGNYGYTF
>15|NA|TRBJ2-1|TRBV5-6|few
TGTGCCAGCAGCTTGGACGGAGGGGGAAGAAATGAGCAGTTCTTC
CASSLDGGGRNEQFF
>13|NA|TRBJ1-1|TRBV19|NA
TGTGCCAGTAGTCCAAATCGGGGTACTGAAGCTTTCTTT
CASSPNRGTEAFF
>14|TRBD1|TRBJ2-5|TRBV5-4|NA
TGTGCCAGCAGCTTGGCAGGGGGTAGGGAGACCCAGTACTTC
CASSLAGGRETQYF
>16|TRBD1|TRBJ2-5|TRBV5-1|NA
TGCGCCAGCAGCTTGCAAACAGGGGGCGGGGGTGAGACCCAGTACTTC
CASSLQTGGGGETQYF
>15|TRBD1|TRBJ1-1|TRBV18|NA
TGTGCCAGCTCACCACAAGGGGGCGAAAACACTGAAGCTTTCTTT
CASSPQGGENTEAFF
>14|TRBD1|TRBJ2-7|TRBV7-9|NA
TGTGCCAGCCGCTTCGGACAGGGGCCCTACGAGCAGTACTTC
CASRFGQGPYEQYF
>16|TRBD1|TRBJ1-2|TRBV28|NA
TGTGCCAGCAGTCCTAGCGGGACAGGGATTGACTATGGCTACACCTTC
CASSPSGTGIDYGYTF
>12|NA|TRBJ2-3|TRBV10-1|NA
TGCGCCAGCAGTGACCTGGGGGATACGCAGTATTTT
CASSDLGDTQYF
>16|TRBD1|TRBJ2-2|TRBV2|NA
TGTGCCAGCGATCCCTCCGGGACAGGGAGGACCGGGGAGCTGTTTTTT
CASDPSGTGRTGELFF
>13|NA|TRBJ1-1|TRBV2|NA
TGTGCCAGCAGTCAACAGGGAGTCACTGAAGCTTTCTTT
CASSQQGVTEAFF
>18|TRBD1|TRBJ2-6|TRBV28|NA
TGTGCCAGCAGTTTACGACAGGGAAGAATCTCTGGGGCCAACGTCCTGACTTTC
CASSLRQGRISGANVLTF
>15|TRBD1|TRBJ1-1|TRBV7-9|NA
TGTGCCAGCAGCTTGGGAGGACAGGGGAGGTCTGAAGCTTTCTTT
CASSLGGQGRSEAFF
>11|NA|TRBJ1-2|TRBV6-1|NA
TGTGCCAGCAGTGAACCTTATGGCTACACCTTC
CASSEPYGYTF
>11|NA|TRBJ2-7|TRBV14|NA
TGTGCCAGCAGCCGTAGCTACGAGCAGTACTTC
CASSRSYEQYF
>13|NA|TRBJ1-6|TRBV7-8|NA
TGTGCCAGCAGCCCCCCATACGATTCACCCCTCCACTTT
CASSPPYDSPLHF
>15|TRBD1|TRBJ2-5|TRBV28|NA
TGTGCCAGCAGCACGACAGGGAGCCCCCAAGAGACCCAGTACTTC
CASSTTGSPQETQYF
>14|NA|TRBJ2-5|TRBV11-1|NA
TGTGCCAGCCGATTGGTTGGGGGCCGGGAGACCCAGTACTTC
CASRLVGGRETQYF
>13|NA|TRBJ1-1|TRBV5-4|NA
TGTGCCAGCAGCCCAAAAAACAGGCATGAAGCTTTCTTT
CASSPKNRHEAFF
>14|TRBD2|TRBJ2-4|TRBV5-1|NA
TGCGCCAGCAGTTCTAGCGGGGGCGTAAACATTCAGTACTTC
CASSSSGGVNIQYF
>14|NA|TRBJ1-1|TRBV15|NA
TGTGCCACCAGCAGAGGAACACCGAACACTGAAGCTTTCTTT
CATSRGTPNTEAFF
>15|NA|TRBJ2-7|TRBV11-2|once
TGTGCCAGCAGCTTAGAAGGCGGGCCCTCCTACGAGCAGTACTTC
CASSLEGGPSYEQYF
>17|TRBD2|TRBJ2-3|TRBV4-2|NA
TGTGCCAGCAGCCAGGGATGGACTAGACGACGCACAGATACGCAGTATTTT
CASSQGWTRRRTDTQYF
>14|NA|TRBJ1-2|TRBV2|NA
TGTGCCAGCAGTTACACAGGGTTTAACTATGGCTACACCTTC
CASSYTGFNYGYTF
>15|TRBD1|TRBJ2-1|TRBV29-1|few
TGCAGCGTTGAGGGGACAGGGAAGGCCTACAATGAGCAGTTCTTC
CSVEGTGKAYNEQFF
>16|TRBD2|TRBJ2-2|TRBV9|NA
TGTGCCAGCAGCGTAGCTAGCGGGGGCCTGGCCGGGGAGCTGTTTTTT
CASSVASGGLAGELFF
>15|NA|TRBJ1-5|TRBV11-2|few
TGTGCCAGCAGCTTAGATGGTTCAGGTAATCAGCCCCAGCATTTT
CASSLDGSGNQPQHF
>14|NA|TRBJ2-2|TRBV6-5|NA
TGTGCCAGCACCCGGACACAAACCACCGGGGAGCTGTTTTTT
CASTRTQTTGELFF
>15|TRBD1|TRBJ2-2|TRBV18|NA
TGTGCCAGCTCACCATCGACAGGGGGTACCGGGGAGCTGTTTTTT
CASSPSTGGTGELFF
>16|NA|TRBJ2-1|TRBV7-9|NA
NA
CASRSTLGAGYNEQFF
>14|NA|TRBJ1-2|TRBV5-1|few
TGCGCCAGCAGCTTGGACGCGGGGGTGTATGGCTACACCTTC
CASSLDAGVYGYTF
>14|TRBD2|TRBJ2-1|TRBV10-3|few
TGTGCCATCCGCCCTAGCGGGGGATACAATGAGCAGTTCTTC
CAIRPSGGYNEQFF
>18|TRBD2|TRBJ2-2|TRBV19|once
TGTGCCAGTAGTCGGTCGCCACTAGCGGGGGGAAACACCGGGGAGCTGTTTTTT
CASSRSPLAGGNTGELFF
>19|TRBD1|TRBJ2-1|TRBV19|NA
TGTGCCAGTAGTATTACGGCAGGGGGTCTTAATTTTCGCTACAATGAGCAGTTCTTC
CASSITAGGLNFRYNEQFF
>15|TRBD1|TRBJ1-5|TRBV5-1|NA
TGCGCCAGCAGCCCGGGACAGGGGTTTAATCAGCCCCAGCATTTT
CASSPGQGFNQPQHF
>12|NA|TRBJ1-4|TRBV28|few
TGTGCCAGCAGTCCACCGAGAGGAAAACTGTTTTTT
CASSPPRGKLFF
>15|NA|TRBJ2-6|TRBV18|NA
TGTGCCAGCTCATCGCTGAGGTCTGGGGCCAACGTCCTGACTTTC
CASSSLRSGANVLTF
>15|TRBD1|TRBJ2-3|TRBV5-4|few
TGTGCCAGCAGCGGGGGACAGGCTCCCCCTGATACGCAGTATTTT
CASSGGQAPPDTQYF
>12|NA|TRBJ1-1|TRBV29-1|NA
TGCAGCGTGTTACAGGTGAACACTGAAGCTTTCTTT
CSVLQVNTEAFF
>15|TRBD1|TRBJ2-1|TRBV10-3|NA
TGTGCCATCAGGCATCCGGGACAGGGAAGGAATGAGCAGTTCTTC
CAIRHPGQGRNEQFF